The source of this T cell receptor (beta chain) is a study of early T cells in non-severe SARS-CoV-2 infection. Study context: The input, bulk RNA from unsorted whole blood, was sequenced, and chains were unpaired. Study-wide results and caveats: There was a bias toward anti-spike CD8 responses in VDJdb matching, which missed private and CD4 specificities.

Tagging with unique molecular identifiers was applied to individual cDNA molecules. TCRdb re-called the 5' RACE reads through MiXCR, storing one row per CDR3 protein. The sample shows more than 60,000 distinct CDR3 sequences, 12% of them seen only once. Deletions cut 4 bases from V and 0 bases from J, with 4 bases between. The V gene's germline CDR1 is SQVTM and CDR2 ANQGSEA. The CDR3 length is 13 residues. This clonotype was seen many times. Its antigen is as yet unknown. The genes are TRBV29-1 and TRBJ1-6; D is uncertain. This specimen consisted of whole blood, obtained at baseline. This sequence originates from an adult who was a healthcare worker with PCR-confirmed SARS-CoV-2 infection or an uninfected control (not recorded which). The donor label of this sample is uncertain. The CDR3 loop reads CSVGRSYNSPLHF. Here the CDR3 DNA reads TGCAGCGTTGGTCGCTCCTATAATTCACCCCTCCACTTT.